The 18 T cell receptor beta chains reported below all come from one sample, sequenced in a study of graft-versus-host responses after intestinal transplantation. Method: immunoSEQ multiplex PCR; TCRdb's copy keeps in-frame clones and lacks some. This table holds 9,000 to 10,000 clones, 94% found once. The specimen was PBMCs, collected 8 days after intestinal transplant. All receptors come from a human patient who received an intestinal transplant, so some T cells may come from the graft donor.

This clone showed up just a few times. The rearrangement joins TRBV19 to TRBJ1-3, with D unresolved. CDR1 and CDR2 from the germline V gene are LNHDA and SQIVND (reference sequence). The CDR3 sequence is 16 residues long. V dropped 6 bases and J dropped 2 bases, with 17 bases sitting between them. The CDR3 nucleotides are TGTGCCAGTAGCCCCCATCGAGATGGTACTGGAAACACCATATATTTT. Translation: CASSPHRDGTGNTIYF.

The table lists this clone with a count of one. V gene TRBV7-2 combines with J gene TRBJ1-5, with a possible D match to TRBD1 (5 bases). Looked up from germline, CDR1 is SGHTA and CDR2 is FQGNSA. Trimming pared 5 bases from V and 0 bases from J, leaving 8 bases between. The CDR3 sequence is 14 residues long. CDR3 amino acids: CASSQGVSNQPQHF. CDR3 nucleotide sequence: TGTGCCAGCAGCCAGGGTGTTAGCAATCAGCCCCAGCATTTT.

The chain joins TRBV7-9 to TRBJ2-7; tentative D call: TRBD2 (6 bases). CDR3 length: 15 residues. V was pared by 1 base and J by 0 bases, with 10 bases between. Germline CDR1 and CDR2: SEHNR and FQNEAQ (reference sequence). CDR3 nucleotides: TGTGCCAGCAGCTTAGTCCCTAGCGTCTCCTACGAGCAGTACTTC. Translated: CASSLVPSVSYEQYF.

The genes are TRBV2 and TRBJ2-2; D perhaps matches TRBD1 (5 bases). This CDR3 comprises 14 residues. Germline V gene lookup returns CDR1 SNHLY and CDR2 FYNNEI. The V end was cut by 7 bases, the J end by 2 bases, with 11 bases between. The CDR3, as DNA: TGTGCCAGCACCGACAGCTTAAACACCGGGGAGCTGTTTTTT. Protein: CASTDSLNTGELFF.

The table lists this clone with a few counts. The rearrangement links TRBV6-6 to TRBJ1-4, with 8 bases fitting TRBD1. Germline V gene sequence: CDR1 MNHNY, CDR2 SVGAGI (reference sequence). The CDR3 sequence is 13 residues long. Losses at the gene ends were 9 bases for V and 4 bases for J; bases not matched to a gene: 4. The CDR3 DNA follows: TGTGCCAGTCAGGGGGCGGGTAATGAAAAACTGTTTTTT. This gives the protein CASQGAGNEKLFF.

V usage is TRBV5-1 and J usage is TRBJ2-3, with TRBD1 matching 9 bases. The CDR3 loop spans 16 amino acids. The V gene end was trimmed by 0 bases and the J gene end by 2 bases; junction bases not matched to a gene: 4. Germline CDR1 is SGHRS and CDR2 is YFSETQ. CDR3: CASSLGGQGFTDTQYF. The CDR3 region has the DNA TGCGCCAGCAGCTTGGGGGGACAGGGCTTCACAGATACGCAGTATTTT.

V and J are TRBV14 and TRBJ2-1; perhaps TRBD1 as D (5 bases). Trimming removed 2 bases at V and 10 bases at J, with 9 bases between. CDR1 is SGHDN and CDR2 is FVKESK in the germline V gene. The CDR3 is 12 amino acids. The CDR3 sequence: CASSQWGWEQFF. DNA for the CDR3: TGTGCCAGCAGCCAATGGGGCTGGGAGCAGTTCTTC.

The chain joins TRBV18 to TRBJ2-1, with D possibly matching TRBD1 (6 bases). The V end lost 1 base, the J end lost 12 bases, and 10 bases lay between the germline ends. This CDR3 contains 12 residues. Germline CDR1 is KGHSH and CDR2 is LQKENI. Written as DNA, the CDR3 is TGTGCCAGCTCACCACTACTCAGGGGGCAGTTCTTC. Amino acid sequence: CASSPLLRGQFF.

V gene TRBV9 combines with J gene TRBJ2-5; 8 nucleotides line up with TRBD1. Germline V gene sequence: CDR1 SGDLS, CDR2 YYNGEE. Trimming cost V 0 bases and J 7 bases; bases outside gene matches: 8. This CDR3 is 15 amino acids long. The CDR3 sequence is CASSVGRTGSGTQYF. The CDR3 DNA reads TGTGCCAGCAGCGTAGGCCGGACAGGGAGTGGGACCCAGTACTTC.

The J gene is TRBJ2-7, the V gene TRBV9; D might be TRBD1 (6 bases). Germline V gives CDR1 SGDLS, CDR2 YYNGEE. V was shortened by 0 bases and J by 2 bases, with 12 bases between the two germline ends. The CDR3 is made up of 15 amino acids. The chain's CDR3 is CASSVGGQTTYEQYF. The CDR3 DNA is TGTGCCAGCAGCGTAGGGGGACAAACCACCTACGAGCAGTACTTC.

V and J are TRBV4-2 and TRBJ2-7; D tentatively fits TRBD1 or TRBD2 (5 bases each). V lost 3 bases and J lost 3, with 12 bases in between. The CDR3 extends over 14 amino acids. Germline assignment: CDR1 LGHNA and CDR2 YNFKEQ. CDR3 amino acids: CASSQGERGYEQYF. In DNA, the CDR3 is TGTGCCAGCAGCCAGGGTGAGAGGGGCTACGAGCAGTACTTC.

V is TRBV28 and J is TRBJ1-2; 8 bases are a match to TRBD1. This CDR3 has 15 residues. Looked up from germline, CDR1 is MDHEN and CDR2 is SYDVKM. V lost 2 bases, J lost 7 bases, and 9 bases stayed unmatched. In DNA, the CDR3 is TGTGCCAGCAGTTTAAAGGTCGCAGGGGGCCGTGGCTACACCTTC. Translation gives CASSLKVAGGRGYTF.

This rearrangement joins TRBV5-4 to TRBJ2-7; no definite D call. The CDR3 spans 16 residues. CDR1 is SGHNT, CDR2 YYREEE, per germline (reference sequence). V shed 0 bases and J shed 0 bases, with 13 bases lying between them. CDR3 DNA sequence: TGTGCCAGCAGCTTGGCGCCAGCCTTAAGCTCCTACGAGCAGTACTTC. Its translation: CASSLAPALSSYEQYF.

The chain uses TRBV10-3 and TRBJ2-7; TRBD1 agrees at 7 bases. The CDR3 extends over 12 amino acids. Germline V gives CDR1 ENHRY, CDR2 SYGVKD. V gave up 11 bases and J gave up 0 bases; unmatched junction bases: 4. The CDR3 nucleotides read TGTGCCGCCACAGGGGACTCCTACGAGCAGTACTTC. Translation: CAATGDSYEQYF.

The V and J genes are TRBV15 and TRBJ2-1; D is perhaps TRBD2 (7 bases). The V gene's germline CDR1 is LNHNV and CDR2 YYDKDF (reference sequence). CDR3 size: 17 residues. V lost 1 base and J lost 1, with 14 bases in between. The DNA of the CDR3 is TGTGCCACCAGCAGAGGTTCGGGGGGCGCTTCCTACAATGAGCAGTTCTTC. The encoded protein is CATSRGSGGASYNEQFF.

The chain combines TRBV28 with TRBJ1-2; D is possibly TRBD1 (5 bases). V shed 8 bases and J shed 9 bases, with 22 bases lying between them. The CDR3 totals 14 residues. Per germline, CDR1 MDHEN and CDR2 SYDVKM. The CDR3 loop reads CASLFRQQVSSYTF. DNA for the CDR3: TGTGCCAGCCTATTCCGACAGCAAGTTTCCAGCTACACCTTC.

CDR3 protein: CAISRLASTDTQYF. CDR3 DNA: TGTGCCATCAGTAGACTAGCGAGCACAGATACGCAGTATTTT. This sequence joins TRBV10-3 and TRBJ2-3; 8 bases fit TRBD2. J was trimmed by 0 bases and V by 5 bases; bases with no gene match: 1. This CDR3 has 14 residues. Per the germline V gene, CDR1 is ENHRY and CDR2 is SYGVKD.

This rearrangement joins TRBV19 to TRBJ2-4; D not certain. This CDR3 has 12 residues. Trimming cost V 4 bases and J 4 bases, with 5 bases left between them. Germline CDR1 is LNHDA and CDR2 is SQIVND (reference sequence). CDR3 in DNA: TGTGCCAGTAGTACGGAAAAAAACATTCAGTACTTC. This encodes CASSTEKNIQYF.